One sample yielded the 27 T cell receptor beta chains listed below, sequenced in a study of T cells in Graves' hyperthyroidism and ophthalmopathy. TCR beta CDR3 regions were amplified from RNA transcripts. When the TCR CDR3 underwent first-round RT-PCR, the HTBI primer set was used. Each CDR3 protein gets one entry after TCRdb re-called the multiplex PCR reads with MiXCR. The sample consists of 250,000 or so distinct CDR3 sequences, 15% of them appearing once. Sequenced input: blood. All receptors derive from a woman aged 45-65 years with Graves' hyperthyroidism that later progressed to Graves' ophthalmopathy.

This clonotype was seen at least ten times. The chain is built from TRBV2 and TRBJ1-4, with 9 bases lining up with TRBD1. CDR1 is SNHLY and CDR2 is FYNNEI in the germline V gene. Germline trimming cut 6 bases from V and 5 bases from J; bases unmatched to any gene: 7. The CDR3 covers 15 residues. The CDR3 DNA is TGTGCCAGCAGCCTTACAGGGGGCTTCAATGAAAAACTGTTTTTT. This codes for CASSLTGGFNEKLFF.

Turning to this clonotype: This may arise from a read error, as a much more abundant clone is one base away. V and J are TRBV3-1 and TRBJ2-1, with D tentatively TRBD1 (5 bases). The CDR3 extends over 15 amino acids. Germline V gene data show CDR1 as LGHDT and CDR2 as YNNKEL (reference sequence). Trimming stripped 2 bases from V and 5 bases from J, with 13 bases between. CDR3 nucleotide sequence: TGTGCCAGCAGCCAATCTCTCGTGGGGCACAATGAGCAGTTCTTC. This sequence encodes CASSQSLVGHNEQFF.

A few counts support this clonotype. The chain is built from TRBV6-2 or TRBV6-3 and TRBJ1-2; D ambiguous. Germline CDR1 is MNHEY and CDR2 is SVGEGT. This CDR3 is built from 12 residues. V lost 4 bases, J lost 2 bases, and 5 bases lay in between. The CDR3 coding sequence is TGTGCCAGCAGTTGGAAAAACTATGGCTACACCTTC. Protein product: CASSWKNYGYTF.

CDR3 in amino acids: CSARGQGENSPLHF. The CDR3 DNA sequence: TGCAGTGCTAGGGGACAGGGAGAGAATTCACCCCTCCACTTT. The chain links TRBV20-1 to TRBJ1-6; 9 bases align to TRBD1. The V gene's germline CDR1 is DFQATT and CDR2 SNEGSKA (reference sequence). Trimming at V came to 3 bases and at J to 7 bases, leaving 4 bases not matched to a gene. The CDR3 runs 14 residues.

This clonotype was observed a handful of times. The chain uses TRBV20-1 and TRBJ1-2; D gene uncertain. Between the trimmed V and J ends, which lost 7 bases and 0 bases, there was a span of 12 bases. Germline loops: CDR1 DFQATT, CDR2 SNEGSKA (reference sequence). This CDR3 is built from 13 residues. CDR3 amino acids: CSVTVFSNYGYTF. The CDR3 DNA is TGCAGTGTGACCGTTTTCTCTAACTATGGCTACACCTTC.

This clonotype was seen ten or more times. The chain employs TRBV5-1 and TRBJ2-1, with D tentatively TRBD2 (6 bases). This CDR3 has 14 residues. Germline-derived CDR1 and CDR2 are SGHRS and YFSETQ. The V end lost 5 bases, the J end lost 7 bases, and 16 bases lay between the germline ends. In DNA form, the CDR3 reads TGCGCCAGCAGGGCCTGGGGCGGGAATAATGAGCAGTTCTTC. Amino acid sequence: CASRAWGGNNEQFF.

This clonotype was observed at least ten times. The chain has TRBV20-1 and TRBJ2-2; 11 nucleotides agree with TRBD2. CDR3 length: 15 amino acids. CDR1 and CDR2 from the germline V gene are DFQATT and SNEGSKA (reference sequence). J gave up 6 bases and V 2 bases, and 5 bases lay outside the gene matches. CDR3 coding DNA: TGCAGTGCTAGATTTAGCGGGAGGGCCCCCGGGGAGCTGTTTTTT. Residues: CSARFSGRAPGELFF.

This clonotype was observed at least ten times. The V and J genes are TRBV28 and TRBJ2-3; 8 positions agree with TRBD1. Trimming cost V 5 bases and J 8 bases; bases outside gene matches: 9. Looked up from germline, CDR1 is MDHEN and CDR2 is SYDVKM. The CDR3 contains 14 residues. The CDR3 is CASSPPRTGPTQYF. As DNA, the CDR3 is TGTGCCAGCAGTCCCCCGAGGACAGGGCCTACGCAGTATTTT.

In this sample, this clonotype turned up many times. The chain has TRBV28 and TRBJ2-7, with 10 bases that match TRBD2. Germline assignment: CDR1 MDHEN and CDR2 SYDVKM. The CDR3 has 13 amino acids. After removal of 8 bases from V and 2 bases from J, the junction contained 3 bases not matched to a gene. CDR3 bases: TGTGCCAGCTGGACTAGCGGAACCTACGAGCAGTACTTC. Its translation is CASWTSGTYEQYF.

This clonotype was counted between two and nine times. The chain uses TRBV10-2 and TRBJ2-7, with D tentatively TRBD1 (7 bases). V lost 7 bases and J lost 4, with 17 bases in between. This CDR3 contains 14 residues. Germline V CDR1 and CDR2: WSHSY, SAAADI. The CDR3 DNA follows: TGCGCCAGCACGGGCCCGCAGGGGGGATACGAGCAGTACTTC. It codes for CASTGPQGGYEQYF.

This clonotype has ten or more counts. The V call is TRBV9, the J call TRBJ2-5; 10 positions match TRBD2. V lost 0 bases to trimming and J lost 5 bases; unmatched junction nucleotides: 10. Germline CDR1 and CDR2: SGDLS and YYNGEE. The CDR3 totals 17 residues. The CDR3 DNA sequence: TGTGCCAGCAGCGTAGGGGCAAGCGGGAGGGCCCAGGAGACCCAGTACTTC. Its protein product is CASSVGASGRAQETQYF.

This clonotype was detected a few times. This rearrangement joins TRBV5-1 to TRBJ1-1, with 8 bases that match TRBD1. Unmatched junction bases numbered 6, after V lost 4 bases and J lost 1 base. The CDR3 covers 15 residues. Germline V gene lookup returns CDR1 SGHRS and CDR2 YFSETQ. DNA of the CDR3: TGCGCCAGCAGCCCACAAGGACAGGGGAACACTGAAGCTTTCTTT. This sequence encodes CASSPQGQGNTEAFF. The complete variable domain, with remaining parts taken from reference TRBV5-1 and TRBJ1-1, reads KAGVTQTPRYLIKTRGQQVTLSCSPISGHRSVSWYQQTPGQGLQFLFEYFSETQRNKGNFPGRFSGRQFSNSRSEMNVSTLELGDSALYLCASSPQGQGNTEAFFGQGTRLTVV.

This clonotype was recorded many times. This chain joins TRBV20-1 and TRBJ2-5; no clear D. The V gene's germline CDR1 is DFQATT and CDR2 SNEGSKA (reference sequence). The V gene lost 3 bases and the J gene lost 0 bases, with 11 bases spanning the gap. The CDR3 runs to 14 residues. The CDR3 is CSASSVPYQETQYF. The CDR3 DNA is TGCAGTGCTAGCAGCGTCCCATACCAAGAGACCCAGTACTTC.

This clonotype was observed at least ten times. The chain has TRBV28 and TRBJ1-5; 11 nucleotides agree with TRBD1. Germline CDR1 and CDR2: MDHEN and SYDVKM. The trim removed 5 bases at V and 8 bases at J, leaving 11 bases unmatched. CDR3 length equals 16 residues. The CDR3: CASSTSRDRGREPQHF. CDR3 coding DNA: TGTGCCAGCAGTACGAGCCGGGACAGGGGGAGGGAGCCCCAGCATTTT.

The chain uses TRBV2 and TRBJ2-3; 8 positions match TRBD1. V shed 2 bases, J shed 1 base, and the junction held 2 bases outside the gene matches. The CDR3 covers 15 residues. From germline, CDR1 is SNHLY and CDR2 FYNNEI. CDR3 amino acids: CASSEQGARTDTQYF. The CDR3 nucleotides read TGTGCCAGCAGTGAACAGGGGGCACGCACAGATACGCAGTATTTT.

This clonotype was counted only a few times. This clone may be a read error of a much larger clone one base away. This chain uses TRBV28 with TRBJ1-5; D remains ambiguous. CDR3 length: 14 amino acids. The germline CDR1 and CDR2 sequences are MDHEN and SYDVKM. V dropped 8 bases and J dropped 1 base, with 12 bases sitting between them. In DNA form, the CDR3 reads TGTGCCAGCGGAAACCCGGACAGCAATCAGCCCCAGCATTTT. Residues: CASGNPDSNQPQHF.

This clonotype was seen many times. V and J are TRBV13 and TRBJ1-2; 9 bases match TRBD1. V was clipped by 6 bases and J by 1 base; unmatched bases: 3. Germline V gene data show CDR1 as PRHDT and CDR2 as FYEKMQ (reference sequence). The CDR3 totals 14 residues. The CDR3 is CASSQTGGNYGYTF. As DNA, the CDR3 is TGTGCCAGCAGTCAGACAGGGGGTAACTATGGCTACACCTTC.

This clonotype was recorded many times. This sequence joins TRBV11-2 and TRBJ2-3; D is undetermined. The CDR3 length is 14 residues. From germline, CDR1 is SGHAT and CDR2 FQNNGV. Trimming removed 2 bases from V and 0 bases from J, with 6 bases in between. The CDR3 spells CASSLSLSTDTQYF. CDR3 DNA: TGTGCCAGCAGCTTAAGTCTTAGCACAGATACGCAGTATTTT.

This clonotype came up many times. The V call is TRBV30, the J call TRBJ2-7; no firm D call. There are 12 residues in the CDR3. Per the germline V gene, CDR1 is GTSNPN and CDR2 is SVGIG (reference sequence). Trimming stripped 3 bases from V and 3 bases from J, with 9 bases between. This CDR3 is CAWSYSLYEQYF. The CDR3 DNA sequence: TGTGCCTGGAGCTACTCTCTCTACGAGCAGTACTTC.

This clonotype was observed many times. This chain links TRBV11-2 with TRBJ1-4, with TRBD1 matching 9 bases. This CDR3 is 20 amino acids long. V lost 2 bases to trimming and J lost 0 bases; unmatched junction nucleotides: 13. Per the germline V gene, CDR1 is SGHAT and CDR2 is FQNNGV. Here the CDR3 reads CASSLTAGTGFGATNEKLFF. CDR3 nucleotides: TGTGCCAGCAGCTTAACCGCCGGGACAGGGTTCGGCGCAACTAATGAAAAACTGTTTTTT.

The V gene is TRBV20-1, the J gene TRBJ1-4, with 8 bases identical to TRBD1. The ends lost 4 bases at V and 7 bases at J; junction bases unmatched: 5. CDR1 and CDR2 from the germline V gene are DFQATT and SNEGSKA (reference sequence). The CDR3 spans 13 residues. The CDR3 region has the DNA TGCAGTGCTATGAACAGGGGGACTGAAAAACTGTTTTTT. This gives the protein CSAMNRGTEKLFF.

The chain uses TRBV7-6 and TRBJ2-5; D is perhaps TRBD2 (6 bases). The CDR3 extends over 16 amino acids. Germline V gene lookup returns CDR1 SGHVS and CDR2 FNYEAQ. The V end was cut by 4 bases, the J end by 4 bases, with 19 bases between. This CDR3 is CASSYAGTGLGETQYF. Written as DNA, the CDR3 is TGTGCCAGCAGCTACGCGGGGACCGGCTTAGGAGAGACCCAGTACTTC.

Ten or more counts support this clonotype. The rearrangement uses TRBV6-1 and TRBJ2-5, with D unclear. Trimming took 1 base from V and 4 from J, leaving 7 bases between them. The CDR3 has 13 amino acids. Looked up from germline, CDR1 is MNHNS and CDR2 is SASEGT. The CDR3 coding sequence is TGTGCCAGCAGTGAAGTTAAGGGAGAGACCCAGTACTTC. It encodes CASSEVKGETQYF.

This clonotype has a handful of counts. V usage is TRBV7-9 and J usage is TRBJ2-3, with TRBD2 matching over 16 bases. Per germline, CDR1 SEHNR and CDR2 FQNEAQ (reference sequence). The CDR3 sequence is 16 residues long. V gave up 3 bases and J gave up 5 bases; unmatched junction bases: 2. The DNA for the CDR3 is TGTGCCAGCAGCTTTGGGACTAGCGGGAGGGGAGATACGCAGTATTTT. Amino acids: CASSFGTSGRGDTQYF.

This clonotype has at least ten counts. In DNA form, the CDR3 reads TGTGCCAGCAGTTTTTATAACATCTACGAGCAGTACTTC. Its protein is CASSFYNIYEQYF. The chain employs TRBV12-3 or TRBV12-4 and TRBJ2-7, with unresolved D. Trimming stripped 3 bases from V and 3 bases from J, with 9 bases between. The CDR3 has 13 residues.

This clonotype was seen at least ten times. The chain combines TRBV20-1 with TRBJ2-5; 13 nucleotides agree with TRBD2. With V trimmed by 6 bases and J by 0 bases, 10 bases remained unmatched. The CDR3 spans 17 residues. The germline gives CDR1 DFQATT, CDR2 SNEGSKA (reference sequence). In DNA form, the CDR3 reads TGCAGTGCGCTGGCCCTGGGACTAGCGGGAAACCAAGAGACCCAGTACTTC. This encodes CSALALGLAGNQETQYF.

This clonotype occurred a few times. The chain employs TRBV19 and TRBJ2-5; 9 bases map to TRBD2. The CDR3 has 14 amino acids. Germline V gives CDR1 LNHDA, CDR2 SQIVND (reference sequence). The trim removed 4 bases at V and 5 bases at J, leaving 5 bases unmatched. DNA for the CDR3: TGTGCCAGTAGTAGTAGCGGGAGCTGGGAGACCCAGTACTTC. This gives the protein CASSSSGSWETQYF.